Each of the 26 T cell receptor beta chains below was sequenced from the same sample in a study of cytomegalovirus exposure and HLA in healthy donors. Clones were sequenced by immunoSEQ multiplex PCR, and TCRdb holds only the in-frame ones, with some missing. The sample shows about 250,000 clones, approximately 84% of them seen only once. Material for sequencing was PBMCs. These receptors came from a man between 18 and 29 years old in good health and CMV-seropositive.

This rearrangement joins TRBV4-1 to TRBJ1-1, with D perhaps matching TRBD1 (6 bases). Deletions cut 1 base from V and 0 bases from J, with 15 bases between. This CDR3 region has 17 residues. Germline CDR1 and CDR2: MGHRA and YSYEKL. The CDR3 bases are TGCGCCAGCAGCCAAGTCATAGGGGGTACCATGAACACTGAAGCTTTCTTT. Protein product: CASSQVIGGTMNTEAFF.

This clone occurred once. V and J are TRBV29-1 and TRBJ2-1, with 7 bases that match TRBD2. This CDR3 contains 13 residues. V was pared by 7 bases and J by 2 bases, with 5 bases of the junction left unmatched. In germline, CDR1 is SQVTM, CDR2 ANQGSEA. The DNA for the CDR3 is TGCAGCGCCCAGAGCGGGGCCTACAATGAGCAGTTCTTC. Translating gives CSAQSGAYNEQFF.

J is TRBJ2-1 and V is TRBV11-3; maybe TRBD1 (6 bases). The V end was cut by 0 bases, the J end by 15 bases, with 21 bases between. The CDR3 runs to 15 residues. Per the germline V gene, CDR1 is SGHNT and CDR2 is YENEEA. CDR3 in amino acids: CASSLEGADSRTLFF. The CDR3 DNA reads as TGTGCCAGCAGCTTAGAGGGGGCGGACTCCCGAACGCTGTTCTTC.

The chain couples TRBV5-1 to TRBJ2-7; D possibly corresponds to TRBD1 (7 bases). This CDR3 is 16 amino acids long. The germline V gene encodes CDR1 SGHRS and CDR2 YFSETQ. Trimming pared 2 bases from V and 1 base from J, leaving 16 bases between. The CDR3 sequence is CASSLGGGARSYEQYF. In nucleotides, the CDR3 is TGCGCCAGCAGCTTAGGAGGGGGCGCGAGATCCTACGAGCAGTACTTC.

This clone showed up just once. This chain uses TRBV27 with TRBJ2-1, with 10 bases lining up with TRBD2. V shed 4 bases and J 5 bases; nucleotides not matched to a gene: 11. CDR3 length equals 17 residues. Germline lookup yields CDR1 MNHEY and CDR2 SMNVEV (reference sequence). The CDR3 protein is CASSSPSTSGHHNEQFF. The CDR3 DNA follows: TGTGCCAGCAGTTCCCCCTCGACTAGCGGGCACCACAATGAGCAGTTCTTC.

The chain links TRBV9 to TRBJ1-3; D is uncertain. V was trimmed by 3 bases and J by 0 bases, leaving 19 bases between them. The germline V gene encodes CDR1 SGDLS and CDR2 YYNGEE. There are 18 residues in the CDR3. In DNA, the CDR3 is TGTGCCAGCAGCGCTCCCCGTGGAGGTCTTTCCTCTGGAAACACCATATATTTT. It yields the protein CASSAPRGGLSSGNTIYF.

The gene calls are TRBV29-1 and TRBJ1-5; 10 bases fit TRBD1. Trimming removed 4 bases from V and 7 bases from J; junction bases left unmatched: 7. This CDR3 comprises 14 residues. Looked up from germline, CDR1 is SQVTM and CDR2 is ANQGSEA. CDR3 DNA: TGCAGCGTTGTCGGGACAGGGGTCGACCAGCCCCAGCATTTT. This translates into CSVVGTGVDQPQHF.

This chain links TRBV7-2 with TRBJ2-1; 12 nucleotides line up with TRBD2. The CDR3 covers 18 residues. V shed 5 bases and J 8 bases; nucleotides not matched to a gene: 16. Germline assignment: CDR1 SGHTA and CDR2 FQGNSA. In nucleotides, the CDR3 is TGTGCCAGCAGCCAACCGGGACTAGCGGGTTATTTTGCTCATGAGCAGTTCTTC. Amino acid sequence: CASSQPGLAGYFAHEQFF.

V is TRBV2 and J is TRBJ2-2; 12 bases map to TRBD2. CDR1 is SNHLY, CDR2 FYNNEI, per germline. The CDR3 is 15 amino acids. J was trimmed by 4 bases and V by 11 bases; bases with no gene match: 8. The CDR3 DNA sequence: TGTGCCTTAATCCTAGCGGGAGGGCCCACCGGGGAGCTGTTTTTT. It encodes CALILAGGPTGELFF.

The J gene is TRBJ1-2, the V gene TRBV5-1, with D possibly being TRBD1 (5 bases). Trimming stripped 0 bases from V and 2 bases from J, with 8 bases between. Germline-derived CDR1 and CDR2 are SGHRS and YFSETQ. This CDR3 is built from 14 residues. CDR3: CASSLGAGNYGYTF. DNA of the CDR3: TGCGCCAGCAGCTTGGGGGCAGGGAACTATGGCTACACCTTC. Combining the CDR3 with reference TRBV5-1 and TRBJ1-2 gives the whole variable domain KAGVTQTPRYLIKTRGQQVTLSCSPISGHRSVSWYQQTPGQGLQFLFEYFSETQRNKGNFPGRFSGRQFSNSRSEMNVSTLELGDSALYLCASSLGAGNYGYTFGSGTRLTVV.

This chain joins TRBV30 and TRBJ1-2, with D possibly being TRBD1 (5 bases). The CDR3 extends over 15 amino acids. The germline V and J ends were trimmed by 4 bases and 6 bases, with 21 bases remaining between them. Per the germline V gene, CDR1 is GTSNPN and CDR2 is SVGIG (reference sequence). The CDR3 coding sequence is TGTGCCTGGACCCCGGGGGGGGTCGGGCTCCATGGCTACACCTTC. Its translation: CAWTPGGVGLHGYTF.

The rearrangement joins TRBV10-3 to TRBJ2-5, with 14 bases lining up with TRBD2. The length of the CDR3 is 16 residues. V lost 2 bases, J lost 5 bases, and 4 bases stayed unmatched. CDR1 and CDR2 (germline): ENHRY, SYGVKD. The DNA for the CDR3 is TGTGCCATCAGTGAGGCGGGGACTAGCGGGAGCGAGACCCAGTACTTC. It encodes CAISEAGTSGSETQYF.

A few counts support this clone. CDR3 nucleotides: TGTGCCAGCAGCGGAGGACATCAGGTGAACGGGGAGCTGTTTTTT. Its protein product is CASSGGHQVNGELFF. V gene TRBV2 combines with J gene TRBJ2-2; D may match TRBD1 or TRBD2 (5 bases each). This CDR3 comprises 15 residues. Germline CDR1 and CDR2: SNHLY and FYNNEI. The V gene lost 6 bases and the J gene lost 7 bases, with 18 bases spanning the gap.

This clone has only a few counts. The V call is TRBV7-9, the J call TRBJ1-2; D may be TRBD1 (5 bases). Germline V gene sequence: CDR1 SEHNR, CDR2 FQNEAQ (reference sequence). V shed 4 bases and J shed 5 bases, with 20 bases lying between them. The CDR3 length is 16 residues. The CDR3 DNA sequence: TGTGCCAGCAGCTCAGTGGTGGGGCAGTGGCCTTATGGCTACACCTTC. It is translated as CASSSVVGQWPYGYTF.

This clone appeared a single time. Written as DNA, the CDR3 is TGCAGCGTTGCCGACTCTAGCACAGATACGCAGTATTTT. Translating gives CSVADSSTDTQYF. The chain carries TRBV29-1 and TRBJ2-3; D not resolved. Trimming took 4 bases from V and 0 from J, leaving 8 bases between them. The length of the CDR3 is 13 residues. Germline CDR1 and CDR2: SQVTM and ANQGSEA.

The chain employs TRBV7-9 and TRBJ2-7, with 8 bases that match TRBD1. Germline values: CDR1 SEHNR, CDR2 FQNEAQ (reference sequence). This CDR3 spans 12 amino acids. J was trimmed by 3 bases and V by 11 bases; bases with no gene match: 6. CDR3 nucleotides: TGTGCCTCACAGGGGGACCGCTACGAGCAGTACTTC. Protein product: CASQGDRYEQYF. Combining the CDR3 with reference TRBV7-9 and TRBJ2-7 gives the whole variable domain DTGVSQNPRHKITKRGQNVTFRCDPISEHNRLYWYRQTLGQGPEFLTYFQNEAQLEKSRLLSDRFSAERPKGSFSTLEIQRTEQGDSAMYLCASQGDRYEQYFGPGTRLTVT.

This sequence joins TRBV29-1 and TRBJ2-5; 8 bases are a match to TRBD2. Germline CDR1 is SQVTM and CDR2 is ANQGSEA. CDR3 length equals 14 residues. J gave up 3 bases and V 7 bases, and 10 bases lay outside the gene matches. The CDR3 loop reads CSGSKTSAKETQYF. DNA of the CDR3: TGCAGCGGATCTAAGACTAGCGCAAAAGAGACCCAGTACTTC.

This clone appeared once. This chain joins TRBV5-6 and TRBJ1-2, with 7 bases lining up with TRBD1. Germline CDR1 is SGHDT and CDR2 is YYEEEE. The junction had 6 bases not matched to a gene; V was cut back by 4 bases and J by 9 bases. The CDR3 has 12 residues. CDR3 sequence: CASSRTGGSYTF. The CDR3 DNA reads TGTGCCAGCAGCAGGACAGGAGGCAGCTACACCTTC.

V and J are TRBV5-4 and TRBJ1-1, with 7 bases lining up with TRBD1. V shed 4 bases and J 4 bases; nucleotides not matched to a gene: 13. CDR1 and CDR2 from the germline V gene are SGHNT and YYREEE (reference sequence). The CDR3 length is 16 residues. Here the CDR3 reads CASSRRGGRGFTEAFF. CDR3 in DNA: TGTGCCAGCAGCCGGAGGGGGGGCAGGGGGTTCACTGAAGCTTTCTTT.

This rearrangement joins TRBV9 to TRBJ2-3, with D unresolved. Germline lookup yields CDR1 SGDLS and CDR2 YYNGEE. CDR3 size: 15 residues. Trimming stripped 3 bases from V and 1 base from J, with 12 bases between. CDR3: CASSASPAGTDTQYF. In DNA, the CDR3 is TGTGCCAGCAGCGCTTCCCCGGCGGGCACAGATACGCAGTATTTT.

CDR3 region: CASSQAIRPETQYF. CDR3 coding DNA: TGCGCCAGCAGCCAGGCTATTCGACCAGAGACCCAGTACTTC. The V call is TRBV4-1, the J call TRBJ2-5; D remains unclear. CDR1 and CDR2 (germline): MGHRA, YSYEKL. The CDR3 totals 14 residues. Trimming cost V 3 bases and J 4 bases, with 12 bases left between them.

CDR3 bases: TGTGCCAGCAGTTTACATACAGGGGGCAATCAGCCCCAGCATTTT. This gives the protein CASSLHTGGNQPQHF. The genes are TRBV28 and TRBJ1-5; 7 bases are shared with TRBD1. The V segment lost 2 bases and the J segment 2 bases; nucleotides outside the gene matches: 3. Germline-derived CDR1 and CDR2 are MDHEN and SYDVKM. The CDR3 extends over 15 amino acids.

The V call is TRBV5-4, the J call TRBJ2-5; 9 bases are a match to TRBD2. CDR1 SGHNT and CDR2 YYREEE come from the germline V gene (reference sequence). The CDR3 consists of 16 residues. J lost 1 base, V lost 0 bases, and 4 bases had no gene match. CDR3 residues: CASSLVLTSGQETQYF. In nucleotides, the CDR3 is TGTGCCAGCAGCTTGGTTCTGACTAGCGGCCAAGAGACCCAGTACTTC.

The chain carries TRBV27 and TRBJ2-7, with 12 bases aligning to TRBD2. V shed 1 base and J 3 bases; nucleotides not matched to a gene: 13. The CDR3 is made up of 19 amino acids. Germline-derived CDR1 and CDR2 are MNHEY and SMNVEV (reference sequence). The CDR3 loop reads CASSLLSSIRTSGIYEQYF. In DNA form, the CDR3 reads TGTGCCAGCAGTTTATTATCCTCCATCCGGACTAGCGGGATCTACGAGCAGTACTTC.

This clone was seen only once. The chain has TRBV11-2 and TRBJ2-1; 9 bases map to TRBD2. With 1 base clipped from V and 4 bases from J, the junction kept 8 bases outside the gene matches. Germline-derived CDR1 and CDR2 are SGHAT and FQNNGV. This CDR3 contains 17 residues. The CDR3 here is CASSLVGGRANYNEQFF. In nucleotides, the CDR3 is TGTGCCAGCAGCTTAGTGGGCGGGAGGGCTAATTACAATGAGCAGTTCTTC.

The chain employs TRBV30 and TRBJ2-3, with D perhaps TRBD1 or TRBD2 (6 bases each). The CDR3 consists of 15 residues. The V end lost 3 bases, the J end lost 0 bases, and 13 bases lay between the germline ends. In germline, CDR1 is GTSNPN, CDR2 SVGIG (reference sequence). The CDR3 spells CAWSPGAASTDTQYF. CDR3 sequence (DNA): TGTGCCTGGAGCCCGGGGGCGGCTAGCACAGATACGCAGTATTTT.